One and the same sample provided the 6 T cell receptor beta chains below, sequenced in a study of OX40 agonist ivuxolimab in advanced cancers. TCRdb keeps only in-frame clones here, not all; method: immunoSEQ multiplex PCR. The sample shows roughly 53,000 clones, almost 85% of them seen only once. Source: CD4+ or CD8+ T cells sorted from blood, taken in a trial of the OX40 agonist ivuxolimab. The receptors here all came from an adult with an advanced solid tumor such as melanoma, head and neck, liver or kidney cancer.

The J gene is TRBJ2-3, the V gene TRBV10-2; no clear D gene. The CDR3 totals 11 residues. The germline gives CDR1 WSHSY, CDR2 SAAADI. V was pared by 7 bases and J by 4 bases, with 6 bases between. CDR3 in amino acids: CASTAADTQYF. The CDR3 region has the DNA TGCGCCAGCACGGCCGCAGATACGCAGTATTTT.

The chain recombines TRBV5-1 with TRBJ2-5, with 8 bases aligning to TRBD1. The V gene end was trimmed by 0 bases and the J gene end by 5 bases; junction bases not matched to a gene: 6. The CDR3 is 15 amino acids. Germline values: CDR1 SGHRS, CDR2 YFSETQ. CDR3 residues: CASSLDGQGMETQYF. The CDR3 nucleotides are TGCGCCAGCAGCTTGGATGGACAGGGAATGGAGACCCAGTACTTC.

The DNA for the CDR3 is TGTGCCAGCAACCAGGGTGTTGGGGTCGGCGAGCAGTACTTC. This gives the protein CASNQGVGVGEQYF. The gene calls are TRBV6-5 and TRBJ2-7; a possible D gene is TRBD1 (5 bases). The V gene's germline CDR1 is MNHEY and CDR2 SVGAGI. The CDR3 extends over 14 amino acids. V lost 7 bases, J lost 6 bases, and 19 bases lay in between.

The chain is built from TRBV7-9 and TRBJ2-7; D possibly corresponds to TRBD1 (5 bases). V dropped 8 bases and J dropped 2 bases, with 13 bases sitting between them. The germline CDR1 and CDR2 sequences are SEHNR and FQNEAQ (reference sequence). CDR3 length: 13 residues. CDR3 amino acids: CASGRTGTYEQYF. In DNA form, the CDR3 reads TGTGCCAGCGGAAGAACAGGTACCTACGAGCAGTACTTC. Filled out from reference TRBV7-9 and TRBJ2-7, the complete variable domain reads DTGVSQNPRHKITKRGQNVTFRCDPISEHNRLYWYRQTLGQGPEFLTYFQNEAQLEKSRLLSDRFSAERPKGSFSTLEIQRTEQGDSAMYLCASGRTGTYEQYFGPGTRLTVT.

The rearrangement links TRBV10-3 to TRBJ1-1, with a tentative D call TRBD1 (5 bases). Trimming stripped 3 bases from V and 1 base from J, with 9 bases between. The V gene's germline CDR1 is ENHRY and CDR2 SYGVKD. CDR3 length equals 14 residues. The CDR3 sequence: CAISDFGQNTEAFF. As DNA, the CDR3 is TGTGCCATCAGTGACTTCGGACAGAACACTGAAGCTTTCTTT.

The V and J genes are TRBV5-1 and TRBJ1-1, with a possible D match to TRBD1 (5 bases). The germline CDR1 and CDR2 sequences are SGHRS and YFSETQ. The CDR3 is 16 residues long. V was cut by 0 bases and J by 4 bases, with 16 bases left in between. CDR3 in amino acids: CASSLGISGGSTEAFF. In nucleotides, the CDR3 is TGCGCCAGCAGCTTGGGAATTTCGGGGGGTAGCACTGAAGCTTTCTTT.